These 11 T cell receptor beta chains came from one sample sequenced in a study of shared clonotypes between healthy human individuals. The protocol was immunoSEQ multiplex PCR, while the TCRdb copy is restricted to in-frame clones and leaves out a portion. The table records 470,000 or so clones, about 78% of them present only once. Material for sequencing was PBMCs. Every receptor here comes from a woman between 40 and 55 years old in good health. Some clones in this sample may be carry-over from other donors' samples.

The chain uses TRBV5-4 and TRBJ2-7; TRBD2 matches at 7 bases. Trimming at V came to 1 base and at J to 6 bases, leaving 4 bases not matched to a gene. The CDR3 contains 13 residues. Germline V gives CDR1 SGHNT, CDR2 YYREEE (reference sequence). CDR3 protein: CASSLPSGGEQYF. The CDR3 DNA reads as TGTGCCAGCAGCTTGCCTAGCGGCGGCGAGCAGTACTTC.

The V gene is TRBV13, the J gene TRBJ2-7; TRBD1 is a possible D gene (6 bases). Germline-derived CDR1 and CDR2 are PRHDT and FYEKMQ (reference sequence). Trimming took off 5 bases at V and 3 bases at J, with 17 bases between the two ends. This CDR3 comprises 15 residues. In nucleotides, the CDR3 is TGTGCCAGCAGCGCTCAGGGCAAGGGGGTCTACGAGCAGTACTTC. This translates into CASSAQGKGVYEQYF.

This clone was observed at least ten times. This chain connects TRBV5-1 to TRBJ2-6; D unclear. Germline V gene sequence: CDR1 SGHRS, CDR2 YFSETQ. This CDR3 contains 14 residues. V was cut by 3 bases and J by 3 bases, with 7 bases left in between. This CDR3 is CASSSYGGANVLTF. The CDR3 DNA is TGCGCCAGCAGCTCCTATGGTGGGGCCAACGTCCTGACTTTC.

Notes on this clone: A read error is likely here: a far larger clone is one base away. The same CDR3 is also encoded by other DNA sequences in this sample. The chain recombines TRBV7-6 with TRBJ2-3, with 7 bases fitting TRBD2. CDR1 and CDR2 (germline): SGHVS, FNYEAQ. The CDR3 loop spans 14 amino acids. As DNA, the CDR3 is TGTGCCAGCAGCCCGCAAAGGGCGGGAGATACGCAATATTTT. Its protein is CASSPQRAGDTQYF.

This sequence joins TRBV28 and TRBJ2-7; D may be TRBD2 (5 bases). The length of the CDR3 is 12 residues. V was shortened by 3 bases and J by 5 bases, with 8 bases between the two germline ends. The germline CDR1 and CDR2 sequences are MDHEN and SYDVKM. The CDR3: CASSFLANEQYF. In DNA, the CDR3 is TGTGCCAGCAGTTTCCTAGCAAACGAGCAGTACTTC.

The chain couples TRBV28 to TRBJ1-5; D might be TRBD1 (6 bases). CDR1 is MDHEN and CDR2 is SYDVKM in the germline V gene. Between the trimmed V and J ends, which lost 6 bases and 0 bases, there was a span of 15 bases. The CDR3 is 16 amino acids. For the CDR3, the DNA is TGTGCCAGCAGCGTGGACAGCTCCTATAGCAATCAGCCCCAGCATTTT. Translation gives CASSVDSSYSNQPQHF.

This clone has just a few counts. Other DNA sequences within the sample encode an identical CDR3. V and J are TRBV7-2 and TRBJ1-2, with a weak D call TRBD1 (5 bases). V dropped 5 bases and J dropped 3 bases, with 10 bases sitting between them. Germline CDR1 reads SGHTA; CDR2 reads FQGNSA. This CDR3 comprises 13 residues. The chain's CDR3 is CASSPTGYYGYTF. In DNA form, the CDR3 reads TGTGCCAGCAGCCCCACAGGTTACTATGGCTACACCTTC. The whole variable domain, filled in from reference TRBV7-2 and TRBJ1-2, reads GAGVSQSPSNKVTEKGKDVELRCDPISGHTALYWYRQSLGQGLEFLIYFQGNSAPDKSGLPSDRFSAERTGGSVSTLTIQRTQQEDSAVYLCASSPTGYYGYTFGSGTRLTVV.

This chain uses TRBV19 with TRBJ2-5, with D maybe TRBD2 (5 bases). CDR1 and CDR2 (germline): LNHDA, SQIVND (reference sequence). The CDR3 has 15 residues. Trimming removed 3 bases from V and 4 bases from J, with 15 bases in between. CDR3 coding DNA: TGTGCCAGTAGTATGATATCGGGGAGCGGAGAGACCCAGTACTTC. Protein sequence: CASSMISGSGETQYF. Full variable domain (remainder filled in from reference TRBV19 and TRBJ2-5): DGGITQSPKYLFRKEGQNVTLSCEQNLNHDAMYWYRQDPGQGLRLIYYSQIVNDFQKGDIAEGYSVSREKKESFPLTVTSAQKNPTAFYLCASSMISGSGETQYFGPGTRLLVL.

This sequence joins TRBV21-1 and TRBJ2-3; the table's D gene call, TRBD2, was not cross checked with the DNA. TRBV21-1 is reported as a pseudogene. The CDR3 extends over 19 amino acids. CDR3 region: CASSKIQRETGLGTDTQYF. The CDR3 DNA sequence: TGTGCCAGCAGCAAAATCCAGCGGGAGACCGGGTTGGGCACAGATACGCAGTATTTT.

The chain is built from TRBV19 and TRBJ2-1, with 7 bases that match TRBD2. The CDR3 sequence is 13 residues long. V was clipped by 3 bases and J by 11 bases; unmatched bases: 7. Germline V CDR1 and CDR2: LNHDA, SQIVND (reference sequence). This CDR3 reads CASSMVGTTKQFF. In nucleotides, the CDR3 is TGTGCCAGTAGTATGGTGGGGACTACAAAGCAGTTCTTC.

The chain has TRBV7-9 and TRBJ2-1; D is uncertain. Germline lookup yields CDR1 SEHNR and CDR2 FQNEAQ (reference sequence). The V end was cut by 2 bases, the J end by 5 bases, with 10 bases between. This CDR3 is 14 amino acids long. The CDR3 loop reads CASSLTLYDNEQFF. CDR3 coding DNA: TGTGCCAGCAGCTTAACACTCTATGACAATGAGCAGTTCTTC.